A single sample gave rise to the 21 T cell receptor beta chains below, sequenced in a study of read filtering for tumor transcriptome and immune sequencing. From approximately 400 ng of RNA, a library with molecular barcoded alpha/delta and beta/gamma adaptors was made. In TCRdb, the reads were re-called with MiXCR into one record per CDR3 protein. The repertoire holds some 120,000 distinct CDR3 sequences, with 10% to 15% as singletons. The sequencing input was a population of CD138-negative cells sorted from bone marrow. The source is a donor at least 40 years old with multiple myeloma.

This clonotype was counted many times. The chain joins TRBV5-1 to TRBJ2-7; tentative D call: TRBD2 (6 bases). CDR1 and CDR2 from the germline V gene are SGHRS and YFSETQ. Trimming stripped 3 bases from V and 0 bases from J, with 13 bases between. This CDR3 region has 15 residues. This CDR3 reads CASSCLAFRSYEQYF. The CDR3 bases are TGCGCCAGCAGCTGTCTAGCGTTTCGCTCCTACGAGCAGTACTTC.

This clonotype was seen repeatedly, ten times or more. V and J are TRBV12-3 or TRBV12-4 and TRBJ1-5, with TRBD1 matching over 7 bases. The ends lost 2 bases at V and 0 bases at J; junction bases unmatched: 10. The CDR3 covers 18 residues. This chain's CDR3 is CASSLSRGPGTSNQPQHF. In nucleotides, the CDR3 is TGTGCCAGCAGTTTATCTAGGGGGCCGGGTACTAGCAATCAGCCCCAGCATTTT.

Comment on this clonotype: Just one base apart from a much larger clone, this may be a read error. The chain couples TRBV5-1 to TRBJ2-5, with TRBD1 as a possible D gene (5 bases). CDR1 and CDR2 from the germline V gene are SGHRS and YFSETQ. V shed 4 bases and J shed 7 bases, with 14 bases lying between them. This CDR3 contains 13 residues. DNA of the CDR3: TGCGCCAGCAGCCTTGAGACGCAGGGGACCCAGTACTTC. Encoded protein: CASSLETQGTQYF.

The sample holds many counts of this clonotype. The chain recombines TRBV6-5 with TRBJ2-3; D is tentatively TRBD1 or TRBD2 (5 bases each). V was trimmed by 8 bases and J by 2 bases, leaving 14 bases between them. CDR1 MNHEY and CDR2 SVGAGI come from the germline V gene. The CDR3 extends over 14 amino acids. CDR3 DNA sequence: TGTGCCAGCCGTCCCGGGGCTCACACAGATACGCAGTATTTT. Residues: CASRPGAHTDTQYF.

This clonotype was detected a few times. The chain employs TRBV6-5 and TRBJ2-1, with TRBD2 matching 10 bases. Per the germline V gene, CDR1 is MNHEY and CDR2 is SVGAGI. J was trimmed by 9 bases and V by 0 bases; bases with no gene match: 5. This CDR3 has 15 amino acids. CDR3 DNA: TGTGCCAGCAGTTACTCGTGGACTAGCGGCACTGAGCAGTTCTTC. Translated: CASSYSWTSGTEQFF.

At least ten counts were recorded for this clonotype. In nucleotides, the CDR3 is TGCAGTGCTAGGGGTGGCGAACTAGGGGTCACTGAAGCTTTCTTT. Protein: CSARGGELGVTEAFF. This sequence joins TRBV20-1 and TRBJ1-1, with D possibly matching TRBD1 (5 bases). The V end lost 3 bases, the J end lost 4 bases, and 18 bases lay between the germline ends. The CDR3 is made up of 15 amino acids. Per germline, CDR1 DFQATT and CDR2 SNEGSKA (reference sequence).

Many counts were recorded for this clonotype. This chain joins TRBV3-1 and TRBJ2-3; 7 bases fit TRBD1. V was pared by 4 bases and J by 2 bases, with 12 bases of the junction left unmatched. Germline values: CDR1 LGHDT, CDR2 YNNKEL (reference sequence). The CDR3 has 17 amino acids. CDR3 sequence: CASSPRQGSVTTDTQYF. CDR3 nucleotide sequence: TGTGCCAGCAGCCCACGACAGGGTTCCGTTACCACAGATACGCAGTATTTT.

This clonotype was observed a handful of times. The chain employs TRBV20-1 and TRBJ2-3, with a weak D call TRBD2 (6 bases). CDR1 and CDR2 from the germline V gene are DFQATT and SNEGSKA (reference sequence). Trimming removed 5 bases from V and 2 bases from J, with 20 bases in between. The CDR3 has 16 residues. The CDR3 sequence: CSALSADGSATDTQYF. Written as DNA, the CDR3 is TGCAGTGCTCTGAGCGCGGACGGGAGTGCCACAGATACGCAGTATTTT.

The table lists this clonotype with many counts. V usage is TRBV2 and J usage is TRBJ2-5; 8 bases are shared with TRBD2. Germline trimming cut 10 bases from V and 2 bases from J; bases unmatched to any gene: 9. The germline CDR1 and CDR2 sequences are SNHLY and FYNNEI. The CDR3 spans 14 residues. The chain's CDR3 is CATTLLAVQETQYF. The DNA for the CDR3 is TGTGCCACGACCCTACTAGCGGTTCAAGAGACCCAGTACTTC.

This clonotype was detected many times. The J gene is TRBJ2-1, the V gene TRBV24-1; a weak D match, TRBD2 (5 bases). V was pared by 0 bases and J by 0 bases, with 14 bases between. CDR1 and CDR2 (germline): KGHDR, SFDVKD. The CDR3 is 18 amino acids. The DNA of the CDR3 is TGTGCCACCAGTGATTTGCCCGGGAAGTTAGACTCCTACAATGAGCAGTTCTTC. This sequence encodes CATSDLPGKLDSYNEQFF.

This rearrangement joins TRBV29-1 to TRBJ1-1; D unclear. The CDR3 spans 14 residues. V gave up 4 bases and J gave up 1 base, with 13 bases separating them. CDR1 is SQVTM and CDR2 is ANQGSEA in the germline V gene. The CDR3 region has the DNA TGCAGCGTTGGAGCGTCCCCTTGGAACACTGAAGCTTTCTTT. It codes for CSVGASPWNTEAFF.

This clonotype was recorded many times. V usage is TRBV6-1 and J usage is TRBJ1-5, with 7 bases that match TRBD1. CDR1 and CDR2 from the germline V gene are MNHNS and SASEGT. This CDR3 is built from 17 residues. J lost 0 bases, V lost 4 bases, and 9 bases had no gene match. Here the CDR3 reads CASSGSTGTYSNQPQHF. The CDR3 bases are TGTGCCAGCAGTGGGTCGACAGGGACTTATAGCAATCAGCCCCAGCATTTT.

Many counts were recorded for this clonotype. The chain is built from TRBV4-1 and TRBJ2-2, with D possibly matching TRBD1 (6 bases). Germline V gene lookup returns CDR1 MGHRA and CDR2 YSYEKL. V lost 6 bases to trimming and J lost 4 bases, with 12 bases between them. The CDR3 spans 14 residues. The CDR3 is CASSPLQGTGELFF. The CDR3, as DNA: TGCGCCAGCAGTCCCCTACAGGGCACCGGGGAGCTGTTTTTT.

This clonotype was detected ten times or more. The chain recombines TRBV10-1 with TRBJ2-1; weak D call: TRBD2 (7 bases). The CDR3 is made up of 14 amino acids. From germline, CDR1 is WNHNN and CDR2 SYGVQD (reference sequence). Trimming removed 5 bases from V and 7 bases from J, with 15 bases in between. CDR3 loop: CASSRRGAFNEQFF. The CDR3 region has the DNA TGCGCCAGCAGTCGCCGGGGGGCCTTTAATGAGCAGTTCTTC.

Comment on this clonotype: One end of the junction does not line up with germline, which may come from a read error. The chain carries TRBV27 and TRBJ2-7; TRBD1 might be the D (5 bases). The CDR3 contains 14 residues. Looked up from germline, CDR1 is MNHEY and CDR2 is SMNVEV (reference sequence). The CDR3 coding sequence is TGTGCCAGCAGCCCGGATCAGGGCCCCTACGATCAGTACTTC. Its translation is CASSPDQGPYDQYF.

Only a few counts were recorded for this clonotype. The chain uses TRBV30 and TRBJ1-1; D is unclear. CDR3 length: 14 amino acids. Germline V CDR1 and CDR2: GTSNPN, SVGIG (reference sequence). Between the trimmed V and J ends, which lost 5 bases and 7 bases, there was a span of 20 bases. CDR3 sequence (DNA): TGTGCCTGGGGGCCCGGGCCCGGACCTGGTGAAGCTTTCTTT. Its protein is CAWGPGPGPGEAFF.

This clonotype occurred many times. V and J are TRBV10-2 and TRBJ1-1; 7 nucleotides agree with TRBD1. The CDR3 is 17 residues long. V shed 8 bases and J 4 bases; nucleotides not matched to a gene: 19. CDR1 is WSHSY, CDR2 SAAADI, per germline. The CDR3 DNA is TGCGCCAGCCTTTTCCCCACAGGGGACGGGCTTAGCACTGAAGCTTTCTTT. It translates to CASLFPTGDGLSTEAFF.

This clonotype was recorded many times. This chain links TRBV4-1 with TRBJ2-1; TRBD2 agrees at 7 bases. Per the germline V gene, CDR1 is MGHRA and CDR2 is YSYEKL. The CDR3 length is 16 residues. V lost 4 bases to trimming and J lost 7 bases; unmatched junction nucleotides: 13. The DNA of the CDR3 is TGCGCCAGCAGCCCGAGAAGTGTCAGCGGGGCTAATGAGCAGTTCTTC. This sequence encodes CASSPRSVSGANEQFF.

There are a few counts of this clonotype. This sequence joins TRBV3-1 and TRBJ1-1, with 8 bases identical to TRBD1. The CDR3 loop spans 17 amino acids. J was trimmed by 4 bases and V by 4 bases; bases with no gene match: 14. The V gene's germline CDR1 is LGHDT and CDR2 YNNKEL (reference sequence). The CDR3 DNA is TGTGCCAGCAGCCGAGGGACAGGTGGGGATCGCGTCACTGAAGCTTTCTTT. Translation gives CASSRGTGGDRVTEAFF.

The table lists this clonotype with many counts. This chain connects TRBV29-1 to TRBJ1-1; D call uncertain. The CDR3 totals 11 residues. The V gene lost 4 bases and the J gene lost 2 bases, with 5 bases spanning the gap. The germline gives CDR1 SQVTM, CDR2 ANQGSEA. Written as DNA, the CDR3 is TGCAGCGTTGCCCAAAACACTGAAGCTTTCTTT. Translating gives CSVAQNTEAFF.

This clonotype showed up many times. The rearrangement links TRBV10-1 to TRBJ2-3, with D unclear. CDR3 size: 14 residues. In germline, CDR1 is WNHNN, CDR2 SYGVQD (reference sequence). V was cut by 4 bases and J by 0 bases, with 8 bases left in between. In nucleotides, the CDR3 is TGCGCCAGCAGTGGGGGAATCAGCACAGATACGCAGTATTTT. It encodes CASSGGISTDTQYF.